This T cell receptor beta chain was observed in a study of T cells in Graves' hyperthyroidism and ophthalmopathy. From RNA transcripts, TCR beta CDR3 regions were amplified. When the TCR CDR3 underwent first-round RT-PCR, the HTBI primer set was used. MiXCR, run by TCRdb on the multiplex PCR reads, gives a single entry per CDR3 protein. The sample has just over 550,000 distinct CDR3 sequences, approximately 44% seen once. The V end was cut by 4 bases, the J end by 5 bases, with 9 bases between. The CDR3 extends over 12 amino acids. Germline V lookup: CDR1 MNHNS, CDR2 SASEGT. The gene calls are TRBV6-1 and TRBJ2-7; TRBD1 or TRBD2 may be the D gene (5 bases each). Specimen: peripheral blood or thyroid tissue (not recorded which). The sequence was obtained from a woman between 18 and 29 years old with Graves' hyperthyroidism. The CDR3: CASSARDDEQYF. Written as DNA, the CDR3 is TGTGCCAGCAGTGCCCGGGACGACGAGCAGTACTTC.